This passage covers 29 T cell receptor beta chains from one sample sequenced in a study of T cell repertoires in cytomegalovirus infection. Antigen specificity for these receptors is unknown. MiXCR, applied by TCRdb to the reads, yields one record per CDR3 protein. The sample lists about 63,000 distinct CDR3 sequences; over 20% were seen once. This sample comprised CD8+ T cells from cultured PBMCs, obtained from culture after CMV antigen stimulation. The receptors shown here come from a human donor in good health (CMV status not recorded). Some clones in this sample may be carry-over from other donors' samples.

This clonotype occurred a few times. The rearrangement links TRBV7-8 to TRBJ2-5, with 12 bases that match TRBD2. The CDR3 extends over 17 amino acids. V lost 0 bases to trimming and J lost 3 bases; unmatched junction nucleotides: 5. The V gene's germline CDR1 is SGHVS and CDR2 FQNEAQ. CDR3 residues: CASSLALRTSGEETQYF. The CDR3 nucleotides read TGTGCCAGCAGCTTAGCCCTTAGGACTAGCGGGGAAGAGACCCAGTACTTC.

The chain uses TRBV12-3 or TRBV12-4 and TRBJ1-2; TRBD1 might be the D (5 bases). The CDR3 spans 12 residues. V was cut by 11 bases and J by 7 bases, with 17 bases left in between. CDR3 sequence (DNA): TGTGCCTCCTCTGCGGGGGTCCCTGGCTACACCTTC. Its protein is CASSAGVPGYTF.

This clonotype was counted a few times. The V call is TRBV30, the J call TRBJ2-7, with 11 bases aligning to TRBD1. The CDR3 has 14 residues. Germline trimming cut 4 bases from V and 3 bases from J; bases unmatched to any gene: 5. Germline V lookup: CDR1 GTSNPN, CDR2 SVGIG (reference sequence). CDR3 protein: CAWKMGQGDYEQYF. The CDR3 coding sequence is TGTGCCTGGAAGATGGGACAGGGGGACTACGAGCAGTACTTC.

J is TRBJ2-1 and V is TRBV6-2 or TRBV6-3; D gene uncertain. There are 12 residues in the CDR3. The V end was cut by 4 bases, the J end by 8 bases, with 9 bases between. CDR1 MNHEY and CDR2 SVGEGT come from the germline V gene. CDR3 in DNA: TGTGCCAGCAGTTGGGCAGGCCATGAGCAGTTCTTC. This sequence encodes CASSWAGHEQFF.

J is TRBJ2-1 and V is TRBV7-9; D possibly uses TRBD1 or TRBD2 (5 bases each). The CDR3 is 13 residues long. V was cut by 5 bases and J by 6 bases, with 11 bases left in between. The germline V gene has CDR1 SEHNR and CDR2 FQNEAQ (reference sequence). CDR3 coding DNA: TGTGCCAGCAGCGCAGGGAGTTCCAATGAGCAGTTCTTC. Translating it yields CASSAGSSNEQFF.

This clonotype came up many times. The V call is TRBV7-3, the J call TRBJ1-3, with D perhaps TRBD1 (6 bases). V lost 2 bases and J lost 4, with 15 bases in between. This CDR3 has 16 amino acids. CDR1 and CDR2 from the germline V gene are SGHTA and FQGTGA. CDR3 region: CASSLRGHLEGNTIYF. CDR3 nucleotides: TGTGCCAGCAGCTTACGGGGACACTTAGAAGGAAACACCATATATTTT. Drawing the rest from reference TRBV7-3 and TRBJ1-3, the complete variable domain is GAGVSQTPSNKVTEKGKYVELRCDPISGHTALYWYRQSLGQGPEFLIYFQGTGAADDSGLPNDRFFAVRPEGSVSTLKIQRTERGDSAVYLCASSLRGHLEGNTIYFGEGSWLTVV.

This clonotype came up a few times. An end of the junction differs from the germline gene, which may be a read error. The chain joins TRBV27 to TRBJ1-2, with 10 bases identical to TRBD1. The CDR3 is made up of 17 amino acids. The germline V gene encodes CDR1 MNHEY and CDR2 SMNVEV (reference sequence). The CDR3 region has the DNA TGTGCCAACAGTCTCCGGGACAGGGGTGGAATAGGGTATGGCTACACCTTC. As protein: CANSLRDRGGIGYGYTF.

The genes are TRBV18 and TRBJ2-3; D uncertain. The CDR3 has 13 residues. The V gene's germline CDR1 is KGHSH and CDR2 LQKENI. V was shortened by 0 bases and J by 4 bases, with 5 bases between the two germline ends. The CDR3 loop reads CASSPPASDTQYF. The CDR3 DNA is TGTGCCAGCTCACCACCTGCCTCAGATACGCAGTATTTT.

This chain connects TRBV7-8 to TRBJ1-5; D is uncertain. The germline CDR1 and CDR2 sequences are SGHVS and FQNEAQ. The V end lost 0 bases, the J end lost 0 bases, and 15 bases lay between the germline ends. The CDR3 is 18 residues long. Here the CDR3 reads CASSLAWSGSPSNQPQHF. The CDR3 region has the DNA TGTGCCAGCAGCTTAGCGTGGTCCGGGTCCCCTAGCAATCAGCCCCAGCATTTT.

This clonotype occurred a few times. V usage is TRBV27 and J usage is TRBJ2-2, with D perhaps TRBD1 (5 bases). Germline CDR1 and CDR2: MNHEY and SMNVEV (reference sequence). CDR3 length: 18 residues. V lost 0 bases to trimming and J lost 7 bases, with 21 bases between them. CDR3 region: CASSLSRFGRAVGGELFF. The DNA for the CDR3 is TGTGCCAGCAGTTTATCGCGTTTCGGCAGGGCGGTTGGCGGGGAGCTGTTTTTT.

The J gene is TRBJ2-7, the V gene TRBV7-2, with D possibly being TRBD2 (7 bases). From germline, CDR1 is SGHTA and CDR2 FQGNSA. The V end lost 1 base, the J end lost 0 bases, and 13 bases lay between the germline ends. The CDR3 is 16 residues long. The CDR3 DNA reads TGTGCCAGCAGCTTAGAGGGGGGGAGGAGCTCCTACGAGCAGTACTTC. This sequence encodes CASSLEGGRSSYEQYF.

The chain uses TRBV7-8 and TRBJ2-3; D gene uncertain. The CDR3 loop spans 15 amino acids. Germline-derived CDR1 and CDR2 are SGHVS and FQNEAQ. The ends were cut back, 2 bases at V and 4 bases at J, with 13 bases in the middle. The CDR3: CASSLNRASADTQYF. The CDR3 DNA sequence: TGTGCCAGCAGCTTAAATCGAGCTTCCGCAGATACGCAGTATTTT.

CDR3 residues: CASSYGSGDLPGELFF. The CDR3 region has the DNA TGTGCCAGCAGTTACGGATCAGGGGACCTTCCCGGGGAGCTGTTTTTT. The J gene is TRBJ2-2, the V gene TRBV6-5, with D perhaps matching TRBD1 (6 bases). V lost 2 bases to trimming and J lost 6 bases, with 16 bases between them. Germline V gene data show CDR1 as MNHEY and CDR2 as SVGAGI. The CDR3 loop spans 16 amino acids.

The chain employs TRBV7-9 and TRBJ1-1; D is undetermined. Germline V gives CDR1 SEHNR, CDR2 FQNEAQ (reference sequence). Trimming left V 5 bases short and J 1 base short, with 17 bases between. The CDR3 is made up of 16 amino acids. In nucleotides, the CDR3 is TGTGCCAGCAGCGTCACTGGGCGGGTAACGAACACTGAAGCTTTCTTT. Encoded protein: CASSVTGRVTNTEAFF.

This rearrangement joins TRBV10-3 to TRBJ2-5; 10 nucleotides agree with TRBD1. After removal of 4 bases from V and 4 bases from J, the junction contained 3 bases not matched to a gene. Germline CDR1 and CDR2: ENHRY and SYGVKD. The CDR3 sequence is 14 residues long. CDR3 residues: CAISVDRGRETQYF. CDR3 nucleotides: TGTGCCATCAGTGTGGACAGGGGGAGAGAGACCCAGTACTTC.

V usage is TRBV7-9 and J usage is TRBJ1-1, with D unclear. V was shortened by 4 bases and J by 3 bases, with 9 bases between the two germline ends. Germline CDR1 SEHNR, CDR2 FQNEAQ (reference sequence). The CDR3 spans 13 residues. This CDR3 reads CASSYLLDTEAFF. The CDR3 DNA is TGTGCCAGCAGCTACCTCCTGGACACTGAAGCTTTCTTT.

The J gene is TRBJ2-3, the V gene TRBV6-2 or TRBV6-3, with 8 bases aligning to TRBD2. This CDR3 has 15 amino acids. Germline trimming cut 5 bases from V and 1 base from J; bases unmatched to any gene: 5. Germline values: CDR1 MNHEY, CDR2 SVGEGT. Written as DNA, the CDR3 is TGTGCCAGCAGTCCCCGGCGGGGGGGCACAGATACGCAGTATTTT. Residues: CASSPRRGGTDTQYF.

CDR3 region: CASSHDRGYTEAFF. The CDR3 coding sequence is TGTGCCAGCAGCCACGACAGGGGATACACTGAAGCTTTCTTT. The chain has TRBV3-1 and TRBJ1-1; 8 nucleotides agree with TRBD1. V lost 3 bases to trimming and J lost 3 bases; unmatched junction nucleotides: 3. CDR1 and CDR2 (germline): LGHDT, YNNKEL (reference sequence). The CDR3 totals 14 residues.

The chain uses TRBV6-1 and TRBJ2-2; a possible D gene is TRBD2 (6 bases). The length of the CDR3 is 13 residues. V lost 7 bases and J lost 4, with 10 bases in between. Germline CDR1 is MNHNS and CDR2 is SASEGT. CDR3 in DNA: TGTGCCAGCAACCAGGGAGGCACCGGGGAGCTGTTTTTT. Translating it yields CASNQGGTGELFF.

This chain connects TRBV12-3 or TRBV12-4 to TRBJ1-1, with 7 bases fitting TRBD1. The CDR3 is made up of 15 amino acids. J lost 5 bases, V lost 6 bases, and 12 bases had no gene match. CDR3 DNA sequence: TGTGCCAGCAGGCCCTCGGACAGGAGGTATACTGAAGCTTTCTTT. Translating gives CASRPSDRRYTEAFF.

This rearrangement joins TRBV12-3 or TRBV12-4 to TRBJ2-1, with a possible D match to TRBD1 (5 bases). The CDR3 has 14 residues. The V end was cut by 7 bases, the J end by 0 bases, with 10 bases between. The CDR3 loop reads CASTLDSSYNEQFF. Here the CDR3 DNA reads TGTGCCAGCACCCTAGACAGCTCCTACAATGAGCAGTTCTTC.

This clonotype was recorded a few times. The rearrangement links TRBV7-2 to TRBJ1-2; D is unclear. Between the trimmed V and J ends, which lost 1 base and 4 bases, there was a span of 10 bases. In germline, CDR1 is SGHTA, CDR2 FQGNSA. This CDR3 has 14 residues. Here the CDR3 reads CASSLDLGTYGYTF. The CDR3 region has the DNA TGTGCCAGCAGCTTAGATCTGGGTACCTATGGCTACACCTTC.

The CDR3: CSAETGTGADEQYF. CDR3 DNA: TGCAGTGCCGAAACCGGGACAGGGGCGGACGAGCAGTACTTC. This chain uses TRBV20-1 with TRBJ2-7; TRBD1 aligns across 10 bases. Germline CDR1 DFQATT, CDR2 SNEGSKA (reference sequence). This CDR3 has 14 residues. V dropped 6 bases and J dropped 5; count of bases not matched to a gene: 10.

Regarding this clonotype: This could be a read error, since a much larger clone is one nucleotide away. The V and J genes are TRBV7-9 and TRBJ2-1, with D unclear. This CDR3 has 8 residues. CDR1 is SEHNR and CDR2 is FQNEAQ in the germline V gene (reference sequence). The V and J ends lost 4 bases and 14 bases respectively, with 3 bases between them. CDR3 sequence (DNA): TGTGCCAGCAGCTGGGAGTTCTTC. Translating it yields CASSWEFF.

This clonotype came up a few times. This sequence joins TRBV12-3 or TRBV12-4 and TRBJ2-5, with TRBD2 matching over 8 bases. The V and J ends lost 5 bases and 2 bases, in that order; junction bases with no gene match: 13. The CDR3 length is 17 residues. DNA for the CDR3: TGTGCCAGCAGTCCCGCGGGGGGCTCGGGCTTACAAGAGACCCAGTACTTC. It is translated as CASSPAGGSGLQETQYF.

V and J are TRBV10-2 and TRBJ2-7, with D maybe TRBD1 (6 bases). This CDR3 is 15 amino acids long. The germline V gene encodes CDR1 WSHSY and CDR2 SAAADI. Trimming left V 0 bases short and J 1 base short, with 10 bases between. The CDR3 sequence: CASSESQGHSYEQYF. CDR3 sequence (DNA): TGCGCCAGCAGTGAGTCGCAGGGACATTCCTACGAGCAGTACTTC.

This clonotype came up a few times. The CDR3 bases are TGCGCCAGCAGCTTGGAATCTGGGGGGAACCCCTACGAGCAGTACTTC. Encoded protein: CASSLESGGNPYEQYF. The chain has TRBV5-1 and TRBJ2-7, with a tentative D call TRBD2 (6 bases). With 0 bases removed from V and 2 bases from J, the gap between germline ends came to 15 bases. This CDR3 spans 16 amino acids. Germline values: CDR1 SGHRS, CDR2 YFSETQ.

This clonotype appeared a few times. The chain's CDR3 is CASSHDRNQPQHF. The CDR3 coding sequence is TGTGCCAGCAGCCATGACCGCAATCAGCCCCAGCATTTT. J is TRBJ1-5 and V is TRBV5-4; D is uncertain. The V end lost 4 bases, the J end lost 2 bases, and 7 bases lay between the germline ends. This CDR3 has 13 amino acids. Germline V gives CDR1 SGHNT, CDR2 YYREEE (reference sequence).

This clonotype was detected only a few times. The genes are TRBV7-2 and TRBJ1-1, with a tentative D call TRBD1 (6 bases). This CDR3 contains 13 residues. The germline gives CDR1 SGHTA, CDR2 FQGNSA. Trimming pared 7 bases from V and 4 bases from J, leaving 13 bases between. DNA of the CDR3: TGTGCCAGCACCGCGGGAGGGGGCACTGAAGCTTTCTTT. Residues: CASTAGGGTEAFF.